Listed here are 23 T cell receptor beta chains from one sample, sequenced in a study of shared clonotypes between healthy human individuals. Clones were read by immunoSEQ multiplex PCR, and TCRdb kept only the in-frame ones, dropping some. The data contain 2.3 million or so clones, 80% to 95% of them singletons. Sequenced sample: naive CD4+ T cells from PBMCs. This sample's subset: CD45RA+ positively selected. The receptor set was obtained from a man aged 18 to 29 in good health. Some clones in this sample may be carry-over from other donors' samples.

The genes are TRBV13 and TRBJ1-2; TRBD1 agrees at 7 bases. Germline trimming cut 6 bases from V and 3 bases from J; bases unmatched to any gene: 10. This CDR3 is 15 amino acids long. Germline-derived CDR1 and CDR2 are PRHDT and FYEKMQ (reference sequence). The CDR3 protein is CASSFTFTGDYGYTF. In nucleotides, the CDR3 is TGTGCCAGCAGTTTCACCTTCACAGGGGACTATGGCTACACCTTC.

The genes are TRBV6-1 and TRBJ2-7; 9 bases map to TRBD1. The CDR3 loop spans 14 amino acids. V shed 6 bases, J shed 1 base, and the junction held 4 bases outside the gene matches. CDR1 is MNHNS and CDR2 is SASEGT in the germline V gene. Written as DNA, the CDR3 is TGTGCCAGCAGGGGGACAGGGAGATCCTACGAGCAGTACTTC. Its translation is CASRGTGRSYEQYF.

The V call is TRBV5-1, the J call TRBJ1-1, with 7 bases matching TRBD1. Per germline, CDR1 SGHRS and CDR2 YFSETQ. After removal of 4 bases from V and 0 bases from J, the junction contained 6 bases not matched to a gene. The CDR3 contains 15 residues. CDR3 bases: TGCGCCAGCAGCCCGGGGGACAGCCTGAACACTGAAGCTTTCTTT. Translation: CASSPGDSLNTEAFF.

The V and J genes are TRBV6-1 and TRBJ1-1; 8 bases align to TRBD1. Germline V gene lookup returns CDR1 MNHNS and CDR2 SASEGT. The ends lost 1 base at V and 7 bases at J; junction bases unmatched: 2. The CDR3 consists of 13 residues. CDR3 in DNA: TGTGCCAGCAGTGAAGACAGGGGGGATGAAGCTTTCTTT. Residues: CASSEDRGDEAFF.

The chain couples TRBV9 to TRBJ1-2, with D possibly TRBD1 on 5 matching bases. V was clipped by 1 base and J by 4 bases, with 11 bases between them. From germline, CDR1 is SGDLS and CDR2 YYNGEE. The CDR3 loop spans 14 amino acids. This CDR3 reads CASSVSGTLYGYTF. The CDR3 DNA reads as TGTGCCAGCAGCGTATCCGGGACCCTCTATGGCTACACCTTC.

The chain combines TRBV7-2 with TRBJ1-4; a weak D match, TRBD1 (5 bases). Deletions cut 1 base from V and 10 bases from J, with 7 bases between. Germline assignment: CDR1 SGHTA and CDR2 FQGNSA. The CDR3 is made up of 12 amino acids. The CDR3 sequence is CASSLDGGKLFF. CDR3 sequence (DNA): TGTGCCAGCAGCTTAGACGGGGGAAAACTGTTTTTT.

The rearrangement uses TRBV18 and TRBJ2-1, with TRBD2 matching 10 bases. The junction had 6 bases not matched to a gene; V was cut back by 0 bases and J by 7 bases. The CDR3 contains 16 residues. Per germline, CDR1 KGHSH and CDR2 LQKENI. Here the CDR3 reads CASSPPASGRWNEQFF. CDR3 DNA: TGTGCCAGCTCACCACCGGCTAGCGGGAGATGGAATGAGCAGTTCTTC.

DNA for the CDR3: TGCGCCAGCAGCTTGGCCAGGGCAAGACCCTCGTTCGCGAACACCGGGGAGCTGTTTTTT. This sequence encodes CASSLARARPSFANTGELFF. The rearrangement joins TRBV5-1 to TRBJ2-2; D perhaps matches TRBD1 (5 bases). CDR3 size: 20 residues. The V and J ends lost 0 bases and 0 bases respectively, with 21 bases between them. The germline gives CDR1 SGHRS, CDR2 YFSETQ.

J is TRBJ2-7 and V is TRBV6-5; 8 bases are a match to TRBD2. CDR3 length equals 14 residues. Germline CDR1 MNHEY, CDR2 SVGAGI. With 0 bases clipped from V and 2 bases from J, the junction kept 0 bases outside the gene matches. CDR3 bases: TGTGCCAGCAGTTACTCTAGCGGGACCTACGAGCAGTACTTC. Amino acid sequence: CASSYSSGTYEQYF.

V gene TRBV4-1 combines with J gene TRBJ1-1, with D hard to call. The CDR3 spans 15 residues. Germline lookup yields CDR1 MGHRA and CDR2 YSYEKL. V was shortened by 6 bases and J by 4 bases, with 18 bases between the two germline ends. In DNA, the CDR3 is TGCGCCAGCAGACCTCAGACGGGTGTGACCACTGAAGCTTTCTTT. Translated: CASRPQTGVTTEAFF.

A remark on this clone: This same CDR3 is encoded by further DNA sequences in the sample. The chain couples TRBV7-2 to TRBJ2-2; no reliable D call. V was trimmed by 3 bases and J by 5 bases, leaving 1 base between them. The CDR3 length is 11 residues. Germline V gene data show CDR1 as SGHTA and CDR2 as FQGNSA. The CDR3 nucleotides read TGTGCCAGCAGCTTTACCGGGGAGCTGTTTTTT. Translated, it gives CASSFTGELFF.

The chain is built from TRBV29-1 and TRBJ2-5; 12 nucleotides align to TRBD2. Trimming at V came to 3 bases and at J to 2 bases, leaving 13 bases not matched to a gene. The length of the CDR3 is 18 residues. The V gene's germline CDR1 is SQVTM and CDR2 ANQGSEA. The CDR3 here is CSVEAPGLAGLKQETQYF. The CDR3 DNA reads TGCAGCGTTGAGGCTCCGGGACTAGCGGGCCTAAAACAAGAGACCCAGTACTTC.

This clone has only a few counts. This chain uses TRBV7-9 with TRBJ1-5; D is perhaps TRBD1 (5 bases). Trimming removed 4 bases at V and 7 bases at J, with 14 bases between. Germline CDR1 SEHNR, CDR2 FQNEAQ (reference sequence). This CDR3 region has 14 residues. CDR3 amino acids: CASSSSGAGQPQHF. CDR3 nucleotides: TGTGCCAGCAGCTCATCTGGGGCGGGGCAGCCCCAGCATTTT.

CDR3 bases: TGTGCCAGCAGTAGGACAGGGGGCCGCTACGAGCAGTACTTC. Amino acids: CASSRTGGRYEQYF. The chain joins TRBV6-1 to TRBJ2-7; TRBD1 matches at 11 bases. Trimming removed 5 bases from V and 3 bases from J; junction bases left unmatched: 3. Per the germline V gene, CDR1 is MNHNS and CDR2 is SASEGT. The CDR3 extends over 14 amino acids.

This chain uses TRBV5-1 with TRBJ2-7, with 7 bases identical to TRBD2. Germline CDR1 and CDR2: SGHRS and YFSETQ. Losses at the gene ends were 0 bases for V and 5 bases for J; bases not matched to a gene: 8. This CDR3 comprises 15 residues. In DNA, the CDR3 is TGCGCCAGCAGCTTGGTGACTACCCGGGAGGACGAGCAGTACTTC. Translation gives CASSLVTTREDEQYF.

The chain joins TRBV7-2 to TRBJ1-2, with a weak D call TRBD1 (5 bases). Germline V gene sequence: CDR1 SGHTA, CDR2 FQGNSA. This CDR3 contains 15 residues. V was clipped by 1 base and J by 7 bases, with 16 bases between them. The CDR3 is CASSLVGLTVPGYTF. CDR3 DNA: TGTGCCAGCAGCTTAGTGGGGCTGACAGTCCCTGGCTACACCTTC.

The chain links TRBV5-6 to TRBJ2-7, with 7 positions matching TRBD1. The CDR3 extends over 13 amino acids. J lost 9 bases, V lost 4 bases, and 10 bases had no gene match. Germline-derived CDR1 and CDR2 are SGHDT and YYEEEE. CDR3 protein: CASSTWTGRGQYF. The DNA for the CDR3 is TGTGCCAGCAGCACTTGGACAGGCCGTGGGCAGTACTTC.

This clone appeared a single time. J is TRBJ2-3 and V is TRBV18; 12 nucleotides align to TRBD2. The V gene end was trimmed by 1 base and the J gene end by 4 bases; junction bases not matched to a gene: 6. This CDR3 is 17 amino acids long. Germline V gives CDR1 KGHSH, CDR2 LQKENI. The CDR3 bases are TGTGCCAGCTCACCACTGCCAACTAGCGGGAGGTCAGATACGCAGTATTTT. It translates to CASSPLPTSGRSDTQYF.

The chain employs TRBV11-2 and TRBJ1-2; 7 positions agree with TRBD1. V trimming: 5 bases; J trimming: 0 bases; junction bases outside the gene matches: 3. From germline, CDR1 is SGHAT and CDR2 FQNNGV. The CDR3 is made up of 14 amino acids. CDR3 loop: CASSQGTANYGYTF. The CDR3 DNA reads TGTGCCAGCAGCCAAGGGACAGCTAACTATGGCTACACCTTC.

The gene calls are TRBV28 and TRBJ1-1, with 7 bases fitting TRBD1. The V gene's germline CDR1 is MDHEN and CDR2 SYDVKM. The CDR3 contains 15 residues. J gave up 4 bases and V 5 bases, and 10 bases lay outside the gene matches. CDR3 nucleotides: TGTGCCAGCAGTCCGACGACAGGGTCTGGCACTGAAGCTTTCTTT. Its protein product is CASSPTTGSGTEAFF.

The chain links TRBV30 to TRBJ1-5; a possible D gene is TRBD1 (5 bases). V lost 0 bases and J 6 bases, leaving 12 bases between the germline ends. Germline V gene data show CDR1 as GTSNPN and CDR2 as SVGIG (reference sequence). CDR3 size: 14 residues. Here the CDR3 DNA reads TGTGCCTGGAGTGTAGTGCCCGGGGGTCAGCCCCAGCATTTT. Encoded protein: CAWSVVPGGQPQHF. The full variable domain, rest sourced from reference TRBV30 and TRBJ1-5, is SQTIHQWPATLVQPVGSPLSLECTVEGTSNPNLYWYRQAAGRGLQLLFYSVGIGQISSEVPQNLSASRPQDRQFILSSKKLLLSDSGFYLCAWSVVPGGQPQHFGDGTRLSIL.

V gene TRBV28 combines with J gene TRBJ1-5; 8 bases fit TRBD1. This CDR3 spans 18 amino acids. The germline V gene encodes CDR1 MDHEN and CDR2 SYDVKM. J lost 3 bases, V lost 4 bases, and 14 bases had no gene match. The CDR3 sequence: CASSSPRDRIAINQPQHF. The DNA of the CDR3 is TGTGCCAGCAGTTCCCCCCGGGACAGGATCGCTATCAATCAGCCCCAGCATTTT.

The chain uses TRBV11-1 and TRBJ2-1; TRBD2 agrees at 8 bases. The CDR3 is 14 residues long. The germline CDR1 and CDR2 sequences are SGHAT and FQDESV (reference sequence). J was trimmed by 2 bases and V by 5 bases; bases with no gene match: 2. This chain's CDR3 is CASSVSGTYNEQFF. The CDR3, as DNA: TGTGCCAGCAGCGTTAGCGGGACCTACAATGAGCAGTTCTTC.